Shown below are 9 T cell receptor beta chains from a single sample sequenced in a study of shared clonotypes between healthy human individuals. CD45RO-negative, CCR7-selected cells formed the naive CD8 fraction, which excluded terminally differentiated effector memory CD45RA+ cells. Data came from immunoSEQ multiplex PCR; TCRdb stores just in-frame clones and leaves some out. The profile shows around 2.1 million clones, around 93% of them singletons. Sequences were obtained from naive CD8+ T cells from PBMCs. The receptor source for this set is a young man in good health. Some clones in this sample may be carry-over from other donors' samples.

J is TRBJ1-4 and V is TRBV27; D not resolved. There are 13 residues in the CDR3. V was cut by 3 bases and J by 12 bases, with 14 bases left in between. Germline values: CDR1 MNHEY, CDR2 SMNVEV (reference sequence). The chain's CDR3 is CASSFRRNDELFF. CDR3 in DNA: TGTGCCAGCAGTTTCCGACGGAATGATGAACTGTTTTTT.

For this clone: Other nucleotide sequences from this sample produce the same CDR3. The chain uses TRBV7-9 and TRBJ2-7, with D hard to call. V lost 1 base, J lost 7 bases, and 5 bases lay in between. The CDR3 is 11 amino acids. Per germline, CDR1 SEHNR and CDR2 FQNEAQ (reference sequence). The chain's CDR3 is CASSLGPEQYF. The CDR3 DNA reads as TGTGCCAGCAGCTTAGGCCCTGAGCAGTACTTC.

The V call is TRBV29-1, the J call TRBJ2-1; TRBD2 aligns across 7 bases. Germline V gene data show CDR1 as SQVTM and CDR2 as ANQGSEA. The trim removed 0 bases at V and 9 bases at J, leaving 5 bases unmatched. This CDR3 region has 13 residues. CDR3 nucleotide sequence: TGCAGCGTTGAAGAGACTAGCAATAGTGAGCAGTTCTTC. This encodes CSVEETSNSEQFF.

This chain connects TRBV7-9 to TRBJ2-5; no clear D gene. CDR1 SEHNR and CDR2 FQNEAQ come from the germline V gene (reference sequence). Trimming pared 7 bases from V and 5 bases from J, leaving 8 bases between. This CDR3 contains 11 residues. This CDR3 reads CASTPLETQYF. CDR3 coding DNA: TGTGCCAGCACCCCCCTTGAGACCCAGTACTTC.

This clone appeared once. The rearrangement links TRBV19 to TRBJ1-3; D remains ambiguous. This CDR3 region has 13 residues. Germline-derived CDR1 and CDR2 are LNHDA and SQIVND (reference sequence). With 3 bases removed from V and 8 bases from J, the gap between germline ends came to 11 bases. The CDR3 is CASSIDSEDTIYF. The CDR3 DNA reads as TGTGCCAGTAGTATCGATTCGGAGGACACCATATATTTT.

This clone was seen just once. Other DNA sequences in this sample translate to the same CDR3. The rearrangement links TRBV9 to TRBJ2-7; D may be TRBD2 (5 bases). Germline values: CDR1 SGDLS, CDR2 YYNGEE. V lost 0 bases to trimming and J lost 2 bases, with 9 bases between them. The CDR3 covers 14 residues. The CDR3, as DNA: TGTGCCAGCAGCGTAGGAGGGATGGCCTACGAGCAGTACTTC. Its protein is CASSVGGMAYEQYF.

The chain has TRBV5-6 and TRBJ1-5; D may be TRBD1 (6 bases). The V and J ends lost 1 base and 3 bases respectively, with 11 bases between them. Germline values: CDR1 SGHDT, CDR2 YYEEEE. CDR3 length equals 15 residues. CDR3 nucleotide sequence: TGTGCCAGCAGCTTGAATGGACAGTTCAATCAGCCCCAGCATTTT. It yields the protein CASSLNGQFNQPQHF.

This clone was picked up one time. The chain couples TRBV7-6 to TRBJ2-7; 12 nucleotides align to TRBD2. V lost 0 bases, J lost 6 bases, and 6 bases stayed unmatched. The germline CDR1 and CDR2 sequences are SGHVS and FNYEAQ. CDR3 length: 16 amino acids. CDR3 nucleotides: TGTGCCAGCAGCTTAGCGGCTAGCGGGAGGGCTGGCGAGCAGTACTTC. Translated: CASSLAASGRAGEQYF.

The rearrangement joins TRBV9 to TRBJ2-5; the D gene is possibly TRBD1 (7 bases). Trimming removed 1 base from V and 4 bases from J, with 14 bases in between. This CDR3 is built from 15 residues. CDR1 SGDLS and CDR2 YYNGEE come from the germline V gene. The CDR3, as DNA: TGTGCCAGCAGCGTATACGGGGGACAGATAGAGACCCAGTACTTC. Translation: CASSVYGGQIETQYF.